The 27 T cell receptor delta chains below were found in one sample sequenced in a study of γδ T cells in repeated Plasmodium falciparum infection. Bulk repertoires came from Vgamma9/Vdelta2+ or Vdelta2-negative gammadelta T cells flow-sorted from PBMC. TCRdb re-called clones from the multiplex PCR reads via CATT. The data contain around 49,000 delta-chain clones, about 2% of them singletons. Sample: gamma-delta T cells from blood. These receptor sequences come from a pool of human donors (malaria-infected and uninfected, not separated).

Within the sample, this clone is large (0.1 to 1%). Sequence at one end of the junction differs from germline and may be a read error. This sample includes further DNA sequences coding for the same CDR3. CDR3 amino acids: CALGEVLGDTDKLIF. CDR3 sequence (DNA): TGTGCTCTTGGGGAGGTACTGGGGGACACTGATAAACTCATCTTT. The chain recombines TRDV1 with TRDJ1; TRDD3 aligns across 9 bases. This CDR3 region has 15 residues. Germline V gene lookup returns CDR1 TSWWSYY and CDR2 QGS.

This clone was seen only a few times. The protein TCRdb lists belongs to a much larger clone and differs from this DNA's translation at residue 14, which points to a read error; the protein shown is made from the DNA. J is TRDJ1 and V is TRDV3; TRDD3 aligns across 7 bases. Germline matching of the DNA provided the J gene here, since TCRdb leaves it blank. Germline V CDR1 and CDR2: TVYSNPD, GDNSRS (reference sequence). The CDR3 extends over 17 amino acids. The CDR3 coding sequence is TGTGCCTCCGACCACCTCCTGGGGGTCCAGTACACCGATAGACTCATCTTT. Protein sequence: CASDHLLGVQYTDRLIF.

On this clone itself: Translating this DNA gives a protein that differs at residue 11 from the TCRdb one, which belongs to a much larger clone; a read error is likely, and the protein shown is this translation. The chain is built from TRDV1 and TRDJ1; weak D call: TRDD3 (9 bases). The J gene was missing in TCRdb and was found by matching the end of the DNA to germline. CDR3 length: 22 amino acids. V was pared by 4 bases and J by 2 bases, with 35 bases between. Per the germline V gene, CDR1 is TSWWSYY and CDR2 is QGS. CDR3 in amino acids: CALGVLPIPHCLLGERTDKLIF. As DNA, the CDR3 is TGTGCTCTTGGGGTCCTTCCTATCCCTCATTGTTTACTGGGGGAAAGGACCGATAAACTCATCTTT.

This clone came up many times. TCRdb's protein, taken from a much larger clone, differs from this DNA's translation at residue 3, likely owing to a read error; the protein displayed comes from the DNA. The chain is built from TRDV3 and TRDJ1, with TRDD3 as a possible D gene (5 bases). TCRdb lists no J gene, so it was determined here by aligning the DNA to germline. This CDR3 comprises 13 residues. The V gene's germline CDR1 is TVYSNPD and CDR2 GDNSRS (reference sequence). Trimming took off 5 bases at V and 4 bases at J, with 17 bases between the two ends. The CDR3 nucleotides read TGTGCCCCCGGGGACACCCGGGTCGATAAACTCATCTTT. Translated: CAPGDTRVDKLIF.

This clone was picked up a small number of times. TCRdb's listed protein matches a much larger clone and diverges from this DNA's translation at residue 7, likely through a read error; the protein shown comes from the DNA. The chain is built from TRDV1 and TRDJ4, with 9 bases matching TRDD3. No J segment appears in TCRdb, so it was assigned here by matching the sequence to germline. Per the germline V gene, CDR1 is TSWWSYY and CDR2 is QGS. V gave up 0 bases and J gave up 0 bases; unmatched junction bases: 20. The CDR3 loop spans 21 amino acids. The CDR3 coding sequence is TGTGCTCTTGGGGAACTAATGTCCTATCAGTGGGGGATAAACCCTTCCAGACCCCTGATCTTT. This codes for CALGELMSYQWGINPSRPLIF.

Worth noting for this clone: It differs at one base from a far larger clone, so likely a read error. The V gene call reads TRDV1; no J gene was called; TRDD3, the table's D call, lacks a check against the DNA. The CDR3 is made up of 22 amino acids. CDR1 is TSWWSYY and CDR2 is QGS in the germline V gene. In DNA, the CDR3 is TGTGCTCTTGGGGGATGGGCCCGCGATACGAACCAGAGCTCCTGGGACACCCGACAGATGTTCTTC. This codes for CALGGWARDTNQSSWDTRQMFF.

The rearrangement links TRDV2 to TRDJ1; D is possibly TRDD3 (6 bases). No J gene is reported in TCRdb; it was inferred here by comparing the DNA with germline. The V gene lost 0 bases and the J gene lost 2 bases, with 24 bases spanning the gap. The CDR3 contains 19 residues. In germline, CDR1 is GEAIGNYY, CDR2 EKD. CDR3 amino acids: CACDTPWVGGNPGTDKLIF. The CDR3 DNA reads TGTGCCTGTGACACCCCATGGGTGGGGGGGAACCCGGGGACCGATAAACTCATCTTT.

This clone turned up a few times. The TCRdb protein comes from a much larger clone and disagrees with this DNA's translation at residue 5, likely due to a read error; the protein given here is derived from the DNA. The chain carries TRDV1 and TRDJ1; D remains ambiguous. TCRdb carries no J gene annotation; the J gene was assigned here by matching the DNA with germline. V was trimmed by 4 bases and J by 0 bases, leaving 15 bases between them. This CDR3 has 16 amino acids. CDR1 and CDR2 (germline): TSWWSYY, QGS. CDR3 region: CALGGLKRIYTDKLIF. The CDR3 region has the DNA TGTGCTCTTGGGGGACTCAAACGTATCTACACCGATAAACTCATCTTT.

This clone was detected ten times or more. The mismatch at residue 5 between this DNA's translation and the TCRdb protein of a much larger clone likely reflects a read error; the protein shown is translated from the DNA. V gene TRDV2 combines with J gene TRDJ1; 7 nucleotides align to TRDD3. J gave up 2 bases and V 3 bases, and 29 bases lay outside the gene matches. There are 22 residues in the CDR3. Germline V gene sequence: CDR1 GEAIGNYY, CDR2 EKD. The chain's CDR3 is CACDAQRLMEAPTGEGTDKLIF. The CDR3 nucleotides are TGTGCCTGTGACGCACAACGGCTCATGGAGGCACCGACTGGGGAAGGTACCGATAAACTCATCTTT.

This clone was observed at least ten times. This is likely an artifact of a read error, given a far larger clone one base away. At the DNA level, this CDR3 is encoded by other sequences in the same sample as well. CDR3 protein: CACDTLQLGDTDSYTDKLIF. The CDR3 coding sequence is TGTGCCTGTGACACCCTCCAACTGGGAGATACGGATTCGTACACCGATAAACTCATCTTT. The rearrangement links TRDV2 to TRDJ1, with a weak D call TRDD3 (6 bases). The J gene was not available in TCRdb and was assigned here by matching the DNA to germline segments. V lost 0 bases to trimming and J lost 0 bases, with 25 bases between them. The CDR3 runs 20 residues. Germline-derived CDR1 and CDR2 are GEAIGNYY and EKD.

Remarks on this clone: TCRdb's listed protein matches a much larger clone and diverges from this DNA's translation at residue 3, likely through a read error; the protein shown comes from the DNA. As DNA, the CDR3 is TGTGCCCTCCTTACTACGTGTGGGGGGGTTCCGTACACCGATAAACTCATCTTT. Translating gives CALLTTCGGVPYTDKLIF. The V call is TRDV3, the J call TRDJ1, with a possible D match to TRDD3 (6 bases). No J gene is reported in TCRdb; it was inferred here by comparing the DNA with germline. The CDR3 spans 18 residues. The germline CDR1 and CDR2 sequences are TVYSNPD and GDNSRS (reference sequence). With 5 bases removed from V and 0 bases from J, the gap between germline ends came to 28 bases. Full variable domain (outside the CDR3, taken from reference TRDV3 and TRDJ1): CDKVTQSSPDQTVASGSEVVLLCTYDTVYSNPDLFWYRIRPDYSFQFVFYGDNSRSEGADFTQGRFSVKHILTQKAFHLVISPVRTEDSATYYCALLTTCGGVPYTDKLIFGKGTRVTVEP.

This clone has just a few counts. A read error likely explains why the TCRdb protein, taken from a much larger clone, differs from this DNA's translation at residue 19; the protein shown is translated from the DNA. The CDR3 spells CALGVPSIPFHSTGGRAQNKLIF. As DNA, the CDR3 is TGTGCTCTTGGGGTTCCGTCTATTCCCTTCCACAGTACTGGGGGGCGAGCCCAGAATAAACTCATCTTT. The chain has TRDV1 and TRDJ1; 8 bases line up with TRDD3. TCRdb gives no J gene; it was assigned here by matching the DNA to germline. Germline V gives CDR1 TSWWSYY, CDR2 QGS. This CDR3 comprises 23 residues. V lost 4 bases to trimming and J lost 6 bases; unmatched junction nucleotides: 34.

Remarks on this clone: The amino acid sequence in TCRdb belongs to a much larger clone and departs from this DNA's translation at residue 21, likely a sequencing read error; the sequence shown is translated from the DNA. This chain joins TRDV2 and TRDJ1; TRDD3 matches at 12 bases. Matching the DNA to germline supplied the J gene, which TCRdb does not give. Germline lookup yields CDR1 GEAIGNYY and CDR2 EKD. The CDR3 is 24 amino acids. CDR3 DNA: TGTGCCTGTGACACTCTTCCTGGGGGATACGCGGATGCACAACCCAAATTGTACACCGATGAACTCATCTTT. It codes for CACDTLPGGYADAQPKLYTDELIF.

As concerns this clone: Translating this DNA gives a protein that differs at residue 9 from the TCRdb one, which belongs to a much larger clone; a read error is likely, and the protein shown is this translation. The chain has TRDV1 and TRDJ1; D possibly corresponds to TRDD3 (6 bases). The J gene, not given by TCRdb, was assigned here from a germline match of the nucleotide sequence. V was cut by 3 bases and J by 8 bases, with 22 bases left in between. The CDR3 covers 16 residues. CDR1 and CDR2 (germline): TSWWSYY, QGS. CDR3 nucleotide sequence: TGTGCTCTTGGGGAGTCATTTCCTGCGGGAGATACGAAACTCATCTTT. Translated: CALGESFPAGDTKLIF.

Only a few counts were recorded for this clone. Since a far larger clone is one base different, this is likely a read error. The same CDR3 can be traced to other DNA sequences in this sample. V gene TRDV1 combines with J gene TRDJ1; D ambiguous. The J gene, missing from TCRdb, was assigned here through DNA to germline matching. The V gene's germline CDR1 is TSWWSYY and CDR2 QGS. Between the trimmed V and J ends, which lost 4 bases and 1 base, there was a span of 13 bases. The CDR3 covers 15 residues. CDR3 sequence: CALGALVGFTDKLIF. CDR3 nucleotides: TGTGCTCTTGGGGCTCTCGTAGGATTCACCGATAAACTCATCTTT.

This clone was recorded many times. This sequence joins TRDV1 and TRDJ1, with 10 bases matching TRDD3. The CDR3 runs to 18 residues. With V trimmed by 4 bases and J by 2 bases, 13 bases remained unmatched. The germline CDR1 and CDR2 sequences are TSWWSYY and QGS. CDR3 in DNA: TGTGCTCTTGGGGTTACTCTGGGGGATATAAGGAGTACCGATAAACTCATCTTT. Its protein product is CALGVTLGDIRSTDKLIF.

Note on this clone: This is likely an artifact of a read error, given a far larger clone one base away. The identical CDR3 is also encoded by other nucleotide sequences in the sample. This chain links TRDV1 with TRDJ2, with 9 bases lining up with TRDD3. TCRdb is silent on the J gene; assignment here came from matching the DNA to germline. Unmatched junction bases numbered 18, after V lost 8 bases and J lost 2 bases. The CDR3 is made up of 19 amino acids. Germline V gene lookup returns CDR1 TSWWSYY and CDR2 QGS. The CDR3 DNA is TGTGCTCTTTTCCCTACTGTTGGGGGATATTTAGCCTTGACAGCACAACTCTTCTTT. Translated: CALFPTVGGYLALTAQLFF.

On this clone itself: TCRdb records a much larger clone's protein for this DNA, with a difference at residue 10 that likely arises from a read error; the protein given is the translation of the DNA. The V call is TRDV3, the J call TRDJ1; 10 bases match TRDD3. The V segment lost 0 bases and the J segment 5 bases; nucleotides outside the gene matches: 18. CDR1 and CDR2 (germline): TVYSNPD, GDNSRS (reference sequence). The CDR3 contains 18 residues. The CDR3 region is CAFRAFPSYTGDTDKLIF. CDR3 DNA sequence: TGTGCCTTTAGAGCCTTCCCCTCCTATACGGGGGATACGGATAAACTCATCTTT. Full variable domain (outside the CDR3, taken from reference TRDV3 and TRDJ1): CDKVTQSSPDQTVASGSEVVLLCTYDTVYSNPDLFWYRIRPDYSFQFVFYGDNSRSEGADFTQGRFSVKHILTQKAFHLVISPVRTEDSATYYCAFRAFPSYTGDTDKLIFGKGTRVTVEP.

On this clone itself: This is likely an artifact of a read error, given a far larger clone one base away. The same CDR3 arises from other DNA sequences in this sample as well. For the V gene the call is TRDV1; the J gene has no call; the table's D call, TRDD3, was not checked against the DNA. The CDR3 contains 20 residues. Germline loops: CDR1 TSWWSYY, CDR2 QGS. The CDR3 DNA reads TGTGCTCTTGGGGATTCGGGACACTTCGCGTCCGGGTGGTACACCGATAAGCTCATCTTT. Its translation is CALGDSGHFASGWYTDKLIF.

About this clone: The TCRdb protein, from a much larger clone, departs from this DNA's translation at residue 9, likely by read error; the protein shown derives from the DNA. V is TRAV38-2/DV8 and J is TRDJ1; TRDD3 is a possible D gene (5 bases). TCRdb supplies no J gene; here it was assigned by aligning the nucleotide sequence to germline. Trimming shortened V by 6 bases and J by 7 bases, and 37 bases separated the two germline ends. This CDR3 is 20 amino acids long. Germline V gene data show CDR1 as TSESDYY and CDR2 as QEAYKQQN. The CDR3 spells CAYIGSGSSPGRWWGLKLIF. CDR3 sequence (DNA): TGTGCTTATATAGGTAGCGGGAGTTCTCCCGGCCGGTGGTGGGGCCTTAAACTCATCTTT.

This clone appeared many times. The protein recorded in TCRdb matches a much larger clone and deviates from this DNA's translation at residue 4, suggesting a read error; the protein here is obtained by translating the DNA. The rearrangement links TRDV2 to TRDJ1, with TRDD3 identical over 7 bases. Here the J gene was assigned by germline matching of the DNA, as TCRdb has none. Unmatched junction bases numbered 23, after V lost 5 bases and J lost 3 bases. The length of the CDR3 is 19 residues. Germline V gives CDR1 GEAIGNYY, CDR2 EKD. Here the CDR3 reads CACGTLRGGHPFEPDKLIF. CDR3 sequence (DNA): TGTGCCTGTGGCACATTGCGTGGGGGACACCCTTTCGAGCCCGATAAACTCATCTTT.

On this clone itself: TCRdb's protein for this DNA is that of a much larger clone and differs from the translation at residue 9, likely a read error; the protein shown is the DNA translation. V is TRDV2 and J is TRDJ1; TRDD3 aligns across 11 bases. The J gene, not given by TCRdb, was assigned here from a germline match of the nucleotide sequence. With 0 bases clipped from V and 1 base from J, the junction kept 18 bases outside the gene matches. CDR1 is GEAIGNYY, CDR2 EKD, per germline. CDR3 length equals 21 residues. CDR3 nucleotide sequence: TGTGCCTGTGACACCCTCACCTTACCTGTACTGGGGGATAATCGCACCGATAAACTCATCTTT. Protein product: CACDTLTLPVLGDNRTDKLIF.

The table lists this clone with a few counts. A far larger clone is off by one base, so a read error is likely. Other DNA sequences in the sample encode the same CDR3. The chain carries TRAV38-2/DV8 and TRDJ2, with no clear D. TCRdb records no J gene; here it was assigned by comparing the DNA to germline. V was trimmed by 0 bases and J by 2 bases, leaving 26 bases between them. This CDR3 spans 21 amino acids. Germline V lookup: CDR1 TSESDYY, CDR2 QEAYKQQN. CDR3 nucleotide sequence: TGTGCTTATAGGAGCGCGTTATTCTCCTCCCGTACTGTATTCTTGACAGCACAACTCTTCTTT. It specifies CAYRSALFSSRTVFLTAQLFF. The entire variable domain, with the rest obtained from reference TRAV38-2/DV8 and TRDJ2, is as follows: AQTVTQSQPEMSVQEAETVTLSCTYDTSESDYYLFWYKQPPSRQMILVIRQEAYKQQNATENRFSVNFQKAAKSFSLKISDSQLGDAAMYFCAYRSALFSSRTVFLTAQLFFGKGTQLIVEP.

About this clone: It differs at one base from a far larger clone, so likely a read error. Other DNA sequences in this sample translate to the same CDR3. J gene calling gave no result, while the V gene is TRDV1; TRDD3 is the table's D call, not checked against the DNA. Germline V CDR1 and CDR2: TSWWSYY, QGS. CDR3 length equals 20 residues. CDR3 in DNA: TGTGCCCTTGGGGAACCTCTGGGCTCCGGGGGATACGCGTATCGGATGGTTTTCATCTTT. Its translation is CALGEPLGSGGYAYRMVFIF.

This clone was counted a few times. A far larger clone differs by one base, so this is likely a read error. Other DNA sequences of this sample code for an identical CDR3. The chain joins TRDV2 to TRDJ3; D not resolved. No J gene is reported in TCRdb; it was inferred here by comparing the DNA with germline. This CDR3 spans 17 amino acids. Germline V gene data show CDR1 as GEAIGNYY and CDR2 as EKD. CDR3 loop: CACDTLDGSWDTRQMFF. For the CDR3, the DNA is TGTGCTTGTGACACCTTAGACGGCTCCTGGGACACCCGACAGATGTTTTTC.

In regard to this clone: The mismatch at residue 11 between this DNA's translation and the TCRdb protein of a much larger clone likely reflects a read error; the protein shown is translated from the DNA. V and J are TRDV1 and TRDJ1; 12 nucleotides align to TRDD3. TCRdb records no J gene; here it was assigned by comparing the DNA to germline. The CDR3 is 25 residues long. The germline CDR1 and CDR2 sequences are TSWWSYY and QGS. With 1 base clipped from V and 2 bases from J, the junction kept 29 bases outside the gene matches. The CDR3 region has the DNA TGTGCTCTTGGGGAACCCACCTCCTTCCTACAAGCCTATCGGACTGGGGGATACAGTACCGATAAACTCATCTTT. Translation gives CALGEPTSFLQAYRTGGYSTDKLIF.

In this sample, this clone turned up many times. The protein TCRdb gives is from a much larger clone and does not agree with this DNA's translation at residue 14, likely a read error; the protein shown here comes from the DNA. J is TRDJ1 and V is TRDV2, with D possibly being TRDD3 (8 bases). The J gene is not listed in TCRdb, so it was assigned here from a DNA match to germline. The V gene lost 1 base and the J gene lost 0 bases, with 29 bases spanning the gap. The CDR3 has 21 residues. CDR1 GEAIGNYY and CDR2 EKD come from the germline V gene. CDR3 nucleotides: TGTGCCTGTGACACTCTTGTTCCTACTATCGTACTGGGGGGCCACACCGATAAACTCATCTTT. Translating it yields CACDTLVPTIVLGGHTDKLIF.